This entry lists 4 T cell receptor beta chains sequenced from one sample in a study of blood T cells in healthy people across ages. Then a second PCR, running roughly 7 to 11 cycles, was carried out with a sample-barcoded 5' primer and a J-beta primer mix. TCRdb re-called the 5' RACE reads through MiXCR, storing one row per CDR3 protein. The sample yields approximately 780,000 distinct CDR3 sequences, around a quarter seen once. These same records also appear under a second study, on T cells of mothers and their children.

The sequenced sample was blood. The receptors stem from a boy aged 5-17 years in good health.

This chain uses TRBV25-1 with TRBJ2-3; D remains unclear. V lost 2 bases to trimming and J lost 3 bases, with 15 bases between them. The germline V gene encodes CDR1 MGHDK and CDR2 SYGVNS. This CDR3 is 16 amino acids long. The CDR3 DNA is TGTGCCAGCAGTGAAATCGGCAGGTCTTTTACAGATACGCAGTATTTT. This encodes CASSEIGRSFTDTQYF.

This clonotype has only a few counts. The rearrangement links TRBV29-1 to TRBJ2-3; TRBD2 might be the D (5 bases). The CDR3 is 11 amino acids. Trimming cost V 4 bases and J 6 bases, with 8 bases left between them. CDR1 SQVTM and CDR2 ANQGSEA come from the germline V gene. In nucleotides, the CDR3 is TGCAGCGTTGGGGAGCGGGATACGCAGTATTTT. Amino acids: CSVGERDTQYF.

This clonotype was seen a handful of times. The chain combines TRBV7-2 with TRBJ2-5, with 10 nucleotides matching TRBD2. Looked up from germline, CDR1 is SGHTA and CDR2 is FQGNSA. CDR3 length equals 17 residues. J lost 2 bases, V lost 1 base, and 7 bases had no gene match. CDR3 in DNA: TGTGCCAGCAGCTTAGGACCAGCGGGGGGGCGGCAAGAGACCCAGTACTTC. Protein: CASSLGPAGGRQETQYF.

The rearrangement joins TRBV5-1 to TRBJ1-4; 7 bases match TRBD1. Germline V gene lookup returns CDR1 SGHRS and CDR2 YFSETQ. This CDR3 comprises 15 residues. Losses at the gene ends were 4 bases for V and 8 bases for J; bases not matched to a gene: 11. For the CDR3, the DNA is TGCGCCAGCAGCCAACAGACAGGGCAGAACGAAAAACTGTTTTTT. This gives the protein CASSQQTGQNEKLFF.